These 2 T cell receptor beta chains originate from one sample sequenced in a study of blood T cell repertoires in COVID-19. Clones were read by immunoSEQ multiplex PCR, and TCRdb kept only the in-frame ones, dropping some. The sample has about 270,000 clones; just under 90% are singletons. The material sequenced was PBMCs or T cells enriched from blood (not recorded which). All receptors come from a woman between 25 and 40 years old with acute COVID-19.

This clone was found once. This chain joins TRBV10-2 and TRBJ2-3; 7 positions match TRBD2. CDR1 and CDR2 (germline): WSHSY, SAAADI. The V and J ends lost 7 bases and 1 base, in that order; junction bases with no gene match: 5. The CDR3 totals 14 residues. CDR3 sequence: CASTRLARTDTQYF. Written as DNA, the CDR3 is TGCGCCAGCACTAGACTAGCCCGCACAGATACGCAGTATTTT.

V and J are TRBV4-3 and TRBJ2-3; a weak D match, TRBD2 (6 bases). This CDR3 comprises 17 residues. Germline V gives CDR1 LGHNA, CDR2 YSLEER. V gave up 4 bases and J gave up 3 bases, with 20 bases separating them. DNA of the CDR3: TGCGCCAGCAGCCTAAATCGACTAGGTGGGGGAACAGATACGCAGTATTTT. It yields the protein CASSLNRLGGGTDTQYF.